The rows below give T cell receptor beta chains drawn from one sample of a study of PD-1 blockade in classical Hodgkin lymphoma. The protocol was immunoSEQ multiplex PCR, while the TCRdb copy is restricted to in-frame clones and leaves out a portion. This repertoire shows about 27,000 clones, roughly 80% found once; its top ten account for over 2%. The material sequenced was CD4+ T cells from blood, taken at baseline. All receptors derive from a human donor with classical Hodgkin lymphoma. Each CDR3 is given with its conserved first and last residue. The order of the fields is clone size, V gene, J gene, CDR3 length, D gene, CDR3 DNA, CDR3 protein. A D gene is named only where the DNA matches it firmly. A row's size may be missing; if present it is once, few, many or a size class.

>.|TRBV7-6|TRBJ1-6|15|.
TGTGCCAGCAGCCCCCCCGGGACGGTTAATTCACCCCTCCACTTT
CASSPPGTVNSPLHF
>.|TRBV30|TRBJ2-7|13|.
TGTGCCTGGAAGAGGGGCAGGGACTACGAGCAGTACTTC
CAWKRGRDYEQYF
>.|TRBV6-5|TRBJ2-3|15|.
TGTGCCAGCAGTTACGCCTCCGCCAGCACAGATACGCAGTATTTT
CASSYASASTDTQYF
>.|TRBV4-2|TRBJ2-7|18|TRBD2
TGTGCCAGCAGCCACGGGACTAGCGGGGGGCCGAGCTCCTACGAGCAGTACTTC
CASSHGTSGGPSSYEQYF
>.|TRBV7-9|TRBJ2-7|12|.
TGTGCCAGCAGCTTAGAAGTGAGTGAGCAGTACTTC
CASSLEVSEQYF
>.|TRBV29-1|TRBJ1-1|13|.
TGCAGCGCTAAAGGTAGAGGGCAACTAGAAGCTTTCTTT
CSAKGRGQLEAFF
>.|TRBV9|TRBJ1-4|17|TRBD1
TGTGCCAGCAGCGTGGAGGGTGGGACAGGGTCTAATGAAAAACTGTTTTTT
CASSVEGGTGSNEKLFF
>.|TRBV9|TRBJ2-2|16|TRBD1
TGTGCCAGCAGCACGAGGACAGGGGGGAACACCGGGGAGCTGTTTTTT
CASSTRTGGNTGELFF
>.|TRBV27|TRBJ2-7|13|.
TGTGCCAGCAGAGGGCATGGCGCCTACGAGCAGTACTTC
CASRGHGAYEQYF
>.|TRBV9|TRBJ2-2|17|TRBD2
TGTGCCAGCGGACTAAGCCTTAGCGGGGGGAACACCGGGGAGCTGTTTTTT
CASGLSLSGGNTGELFF
>.|TRBV7-8|TRBJ2-5|17|TRBD2
TGTGCCAGCAGCTTATGGTTCAGCGGGGGGCCGAAAGAGACCCAGTACTTC
CASSLWFSGGPKETQYF
>.|TRBV5-1|TRBJ1-2|13|.
TGCGCCAGCAGCGTTGCCGCGGGCTCTGGCTACACCTTC
CASSVAAGSGYTF
>few|TRBV5-1|TRBJ1-2|14|TRBD1
TGCGCCAGCAAGTGGACAGGGGACACCTATGGCTACACCTTC
CASKWTGDTYGYTF
>.|TRBV28|TRBJ1-2|14|.
TGTGCCAGCAGACCCCCCGGGACTTTATATGGCTACACCTTC
CASRPPGTLYGYTF
>once|TRBV28|TRBJ2-7|18|TRBD2
TGTGCCAGCAGTTTCTGGCTAGCGGTGGGGAAAAAGAAATACGAGCAGTACTTC
CASSFWLAVGKKKYEQYF
>.|TRBV13|TRBJ2-2|16|TRBD1
TGTGCCAGCAGCTTCAGCGGGACAGGGTACACCGGGGAGCTGTTTTTT
CASSFSGTGYTGELFF
>.|TRBV5-1|TRBJ2-7|12|.
TGCGCCAGCAGCCGCACCCAGGGGTCGATTTACTTC
CASSRTQGSIYF
>.|TRBV30|TRBJ2-5|13|.
TGTGCCTGGAGCCCAGCCGGGTACGAGACCCAGTACTTC
CAWSPAGYETQYF
>.|TRBV27|TRBJ2-2|16|TRBD1
TGTGCCAGCAGCTATGGGACAGGGGCGAACACCGGGGAGCTGTTTTTT
CASSYGTGANTGELFF
>.|TRBV7-9|TRBJ2-1|16|TRBD2
TGTGCCAGCAGCTTATCGACTAGCGGGGGGTACAATGAGCAGTTCTTC
CASSLSTSGGYNEQFF
>once|TRBV30|TRBJ2-5|14|TRBD1
TGTGCCTGGAGTCCGGGGACAGGGAGAGAGACCCAGTACTTC
CAWSPGTGRETQYF
>.|TRBV11-3|TRBJ2-5|13|.
TGTGCCAGCAGCTTAGGTCCGGGAGAGACCCAGTACTTC
CASSLGPGETQYF
>.|TRBV28|TRBJ1-4|16|.
TGTGCCAGCAGTTCTCCCTCCGGGAGCAGAGGAGAAAAACTGTTTTTT
CASSSPSGSRGEKLFF
>.|TRBV7-7|TRBJ2-1|15|.
TGTGCCAGCAGCTTAGCTCCGGGGGAAAGCAATGAGCAGTTCTTC
CASSLAPGESNEQFF
>.|TRBV9|TRBJ1-5|15|.
TGTGCCAGCAGCGTAGATGGTCAGATAAATCAGCCCCAGCATTTT
CASSVDGQINQPQHF
>.|TRBV5-1|TRBJ1-1|13|.
TGCGCCAGCAGCTGGGGGGTCAACACTGAAGCTTTCTTT
CASSWGVNTEAFF
>.|TRBV30|TRBJ2-3|12|.
TGTGCCTGGAGTGTAGGGGCGGATACGCAGTATTTT
CAWSVGADTQYF
>.|TRBV5-8|TRBJ1-1|12|.
TGTGCCAGCAGCTTAAGGGGCACTGAAGCTTTCTTT
CASSLRGTEAFF
>.|TRBV2|TRBJ2-2|17|TRBD2
TGTGCCAGCAGTGGGACGCGGGGGGGCCTGTCGAGAGGGGAGCTGTTTTTT
CASSGTRGGLSRGELFF
>.|TRBV5-1|TRBJ1-2|13|.
TGCGCCAGCAGCCCCCTATGGGGCAGGGACTACACCTTC
CASSPLWGRDYTF
>.|TRBV30|TRBJ2-7|14|.
TGTGCCTGGTCCCCTGGCCACGCGTCTCGAGAGCAGTACTTC
CAWSPGHASREQYF
>.|TRBV2|TRBJ1-6|15|.
TGTGCCAGCAGTGTTGTCGAGGCAACCAATTCACCCCTCCACTTT
CASSVVEATNSPLHF
>.|TRBV6-6|TRBJ2-5|15|.
TGTGCCAGCAGTTACTCGGGGTCGTACAAAGAGACCCAGTACTTC
CASSYSGSYKETQYF
>.|TRBV12-5|TRBJ2-2|14|.
TGTGCTAGTGGTTTGGTTAGGTACACCGGGGAGCTGTTTTTT
CASGLVRYTGELFF
>.|TRBV7-9|TRBJ1-5|15|TRBD1
TGTGCCAGCAGCTTAGGGGGACAGGGGAATCAGCCCCAGCATTTT
CASSLGGQGNQPQHF
>.|TRBV25-1|TRBJ2-2|16|.
TGTGCCAGCAGTGAAGGAGTGGACATCCACACCGGGGAGCTGTTTTTT
CASSEGVDIHTGELFF
>.|TRBV7-4|TRBJ1-6|11|.
TGTGCCAGCAGCGCTAATTCACCCCTCCACTTT
CASSANSPLHF
>.|TRBV6-5|TRBJ1-3|12|.
TGTGCCAGTATAAGCTCTGGAAACACCATATATTTT
CASISSGNTIYF
>.|TRBV9|TRBJ2-2|14|.
TGTGCCAGCCGTATACAGGGAGAGGCCGGGGAGCTGTTTTTT
CASRIQGEAGELFF
>.|TRBV18|TRBJ2-7|16|.
TGTGCCAGCTCCCAGGCTGGAGGGCCCGTGGAGTACGAGCAGTACTTC
CASSQAGGPVEYEQYF